Following are 3 T cell receptor beta chains from one sample sequenced in a study of blood T cell repertoires in COVID-19 (TCRdb year 2020). Library preparation used the immunoSEQ multiplex PCR assay. TCRdb retrieved this table from immuneACCESS and kept in-frame rearrangements only. Not all clones are present; in checked studies, unresolved V genes account for under half, and no reason is known for the remainder. This sample has 50,000 to 70,000 clones in its table, and approximately 90% of those were observed once. The ten largest account for under 9.5% of the sample. Sequencing used peripheral blood. Source of these receptors: a human donor with active COVID-19. The donor label of this sample is uncertain.

Worth noting for this clone: The identical CDR3 is also encoded by other nucleotide sequences in the sample. The chain has TRBV7-3 and TRBJ2-3; 8 nucleotides line up with TRBD2. The length of the CDR3 is 15 residues. J lost 0 bases, V lost 2 bases, and 1 base had no gene match. Germline V CDR1 and CDR2: SGHTA, FQGTGA. In nucleotides, the CDR3 is TGTGCCAGCAGCTTAGCGGGGGGAAGCACAGATACGCAGTATTTT. Protein sequence: CASSLAGGSTDTQYF.

This clone was counted between two and nine times. V usage is TRBV5-6 and J usage is TRBJ2-3, with TRBD2 matching 7 bases. The CDR3 runs 17 residues. Looked up from germline, CDR1 is SGHDT and CDR2 is YYEEEE. Trimming at V came to 2 bases and at J to 1 base, leaving 10 bases not matched to a gene. In DNA, the CDR3 is TGTGCCAGCAGCTTTATTGGAGCGGGACTCCGCACAGATACGCAGTATTTT. Translation gives CASSFIGAGLRTDTQYF.

The rearrangement joins TRBV5-6 to TRBJ2-3; possibly TRBD1 for D (6 bases). Germline CDR1 reads SGHDT; CDR2 reads YYEEEE. The V end was cut by 1 base, the J end by 0 bases, with 12 bases between. The CDR3 consists of 16 residues. CDR3 nucleotides: TGTGCCAGCAGCTTGTGGGACACCTATAGCACAGATACGCAGTATTTT. Protein product: CASSLWDTYSTDTQYF.